This passage covers 16 T cell receptor beta chains from one sample sequenced in a study of identical twins (dated by TCRdb to the mid-2010s). The library was produced with 5' RACE. TCRdb shows the sequencer as Illumina HiSeq 2000. In TCRdb, the public reads were trimmed at Q25 with fastp and aligned with MiXCR, with productive beta chains retained. Identical CDR3 proteins give one entry, which carries the most common genes and DNA. Across this sample there are some 1,600,000 distinct CDR3 sequences, with roughly a third seen only once. The ten largest clones represent over 0.25% of the sample. The sequencing input was cord blood. The receptor source for this set is a newborn girl in good health.

The chain couples TRBV7-2 to TRBJ2-1; maybe TRBD2 (6 bases). V gave up 0 bases and J gave up 6 bases, with 15 bases separating them. The CDR3 is made up of 16 amino acids. The germline gives CDR1 SGHTA, CDR2 FQGNSA. This CDR3 is CASSLAGLPVTNEQFF. The CDR3 nucleotides read TGTGCCAGCAGCTTAGCGGGACTGCCTGTAACCAATGAGCAGTTCTTC. Using reference TRBV7-2 and TRBJ2-1 for the parts outside the CDR3, the full variable domain is GAGVSQSPSNKVTEKGKDVELRCDPISGHTALYWYRQSLGQGLEFLIYFQGNSAPDKSGLPSDRFSAERTGGSVSTLTIQRTQQEDSAVYLCASSLAGLPVTNEQFFGPGTRLTVL.

The chain couples TRBV7-6 to TRBJ2-1, with a possible D match to TRBD2 (6 bases). The J call could be wrong; TRBJ2-7 is a better fit for the DNA end. CDR1 and CDR2 from the germline V gene are SGHVS and FNYEAQ. The CDR3 has 17 amino acids. The CDR3 DNA reads TGTGCCAGCAGCTTAGCCCCGGGGTGGCTAGCGAATAGGGAGCAGTACTTC. The encoded protein is CASSLAPGWLANREQYF.

Only a few counts were recorded for this clonotype. The chain employs TRBV6-1 and TRBJ1-5, with a possible D match to TRBD1 (6 bases). Germline loops: CDR1 MNHNS, CDR2 SASEGT. CDR3 length equals 13 residues. Trimming removed 6 bases from V and 4 bases from J, with 10 bases in between. The CDR3 loop is CASSWGLNQPQHF. In DNA form, the CDR3 reads TGTGCCAGCAGCTGGGGGCTTAATCAGCCCCAGCATTTT.

Details on this clonotype: A junction end diverges from the germline sequence, so it may reflect a read error. CDR3 DNA: TGTGCCAGCAGACAGGGGCGGTCCTATAATTCACCCCCCCACTTT. Its translation: CASRQGRSYNSPPHF. The chain uses TRBV27 and TRBJ1-6, with TRBD1 matching 7 bases. The CDR3 spans 15 residues. The germline CDR1 and CDR2 sequences are MNHEY and SMNVEV (reference sequence).

A few counts support this clonotype. J is TRBJ2-5 and V is TRBV7-6; D is possibly TRBD1 (5 bases). Per the germline V gene, CDR1 is SGHVS and CDR2 is FNYEAQ. The germline V and J ends were trimmed by 5 bases and 5 bases, with 12 bases remaining between them. This CDR3 region has 13 residues. The CDR3 protein is CASSKGARETQYF. The CDR3 DNA reads as TGTGCCAGCAGCAAAGGGGCTCGTGAGACCCAGTACTTC.

In this sample, this clonotype turned up a few times. This rearrangement joins TRBV7-2 to TRBJ2-7; D call uncertain. The CDR3 is made up of 13 amino acids. V was shortened by 0 bases and J by 3 bases, with 6 bases between the two germline ends. Looked up from germline, CDR1 is SGHTA and CDR2 is FQGNSA. This chain's CDR3 is CASSLAYHYEQYF. CDR3 nucleotide sequence: TGTGCCAGCAGCTTAGCCTATCACTACGAGCAGTACTTC.

This clonotype has a handful of counts. The V call is TRBV9, the J call TRBJ2-7; 9 nucleotides align to TRBD2. The germline CDR1 and CDR2 sequences are SGDLS and YYNGEE. Trimming removed 0 bases from V and 4 bases from J; junction bases left unmatched: 5. This CDR3 comprises 15 residues. CDR3 protein: CASSVEASGTYEQYF. CDR3 in DNA: TGTGCCAGCAGCGTAGAGGCTAGCGGGACATACGAGCAGTACTTC.

Ten or more counts support this clonotype. V and J are TRBV5-6 and TRBJ2-7; D is undetermined. Between the trimmed V and J ends, which lost 2 bases and 7 bases, there was a span of 7 bases. Per germline, CDR1 SGHDT and CDR2 YYEEEE. The CDR3 contains 11 residues. CDR3 residues: CASSFSREQYF. In DNA form, the CDR3 reads TGTGCCAGCAGCTTTAGTAGGGAGCAGTACTTC.

The V and J genes are TRBV7-2 and TRBJ1-2; D perhaps matches TRBD1 (6 bases). The germline CDR1 and CDR2 sequences are SGHTA and FQGNSA. Trimming removed 2 bases from V and 4 bases from J, with 17 bases in between. The CDR3 is made up of 16 amino acids. The CDR3 nucleotides read TGTGCCAGCAGCTTAACCAGAGATAGGACAGTCTATGGCTACACCTTC. Encoded protein: CASSLTRDRTVYGYTF. Supplemented by reference TRBV7-2 and TRBJ1-2, the full variable domain reads GAGVSQSPSNKVTEKGKDVELRCDPISGHTALYWYRQSLGQGLEFLIYFQGNSAPDKSGLPSDRFSAERTGGSVSTLTIQRTQQEDSAVYLCASSLTRDRTVYGYTFGSGTRLTVV.

This chain connects TRBV30 to TRBJ1-2; D remains unclear. The V end was cut by 0 bases, the J end by 2 bases, with 19 bases between. Germline V CDR1 and CDR2: GTSNPN, SVGIG (reference sequence). CDR3 length: 17 residues. CDR3 in DNA: TGTGCCTGGAGTGTACCCTCGTCGCCTCGGATCAACTATGGCTACACCTTC. Its translation: CAWSVPSSPRINYGYTF.

V is TRBV12-3 or TRBV12-4 and J is TRBJ1-1; 9 bases are a match to TRBD1. This CDR3 is 17 amino acids long. Trimming took 5 bases from V and 7 from J; bases not matched to a gene: 17. The CDR3 region is CASSGRQGEGTDIEAFF. The DNA for the CDR3 is TGTGCCAGCAGTGGTCGACAGGGGGAAGGAACAGACATTGAAGCTTTCTTT.

The rearrangement links TRBV7-2 to TRBJ2-5; TRBD2 aligns across 10 bases. Germline CDR1 reads SGHTA; CDR2 reads FQGNSA. J lost 11 bases, V lost 5 bases, and 14 bases had no gene match. This CDR3 is built from 15 residues. CDR3 DNA: TGTGCCAGCAGCCTAATACCTAGCGGGAGTGGAGAGCAGTACTTC. Its protein is CASSLIPSGSGEQYF.

The V gene is TRBV20-1, the J gene TRBJ2-2; TRBD2 agrees at 9 bases. Losses at the gene ends were 5 bases for V and 5 bases for J; bases not matched to a gene: 15. This CDR3 has 17 residues. Germline CDR1 DFQATT, CDR2 SNEGSKA (reference sequence). The CDR3 bases are TGCAGTGCTTCACGGACTAGCGCGGTGGAGGGGACCGGGGAGCTGTTTTTT. Its protein is CSASRTSAVEGTGELFF.

This clonotype has a count of ten or more. The chain couples TRBV7-6 to TRBJ1-2; 8 positions agree with TRBD1. This CDR3 is 14 amino acids long. Trimming at V came to 1 base and at J to 6 bases, leaving 4 bases not matched to a gene. Germline V gene lookup returns CDR1 SGHVS and CDR2 FNYEAQ. This CDR3 reads CASSLGGTGDGYTF. CDR3 sequence (DNA): TGTGCCAGCAGCTTAGGGGGGACAGGCGATGGCTACACCTTC.

The rearrangement joins TRBV20-1 to TRBJ2-4, with 10 positions matching TRBD1. The tail of the sequence fits TRBJ2-7 better, so the J call may be wrong. This CDR3 region has 15 residues. Germline-derived CDR1 and CDR2 are DFQATT and SNEGSKA (reference sequence). CDR3 protein: CSAPRSGQGWSEQYF. In DNA form, the CDR3 reads TGCAGTGCGCCAAGATCGGGACAGGGGTGGTCCGAGCAGTACTTC.

As for this clonotype: An end of the junction does not agree with germline; a read error may underlie this. The CDR3 sequence: CASSPLPGGRATDTQYF. CDR3 coding DNA: TGTGCCAGCTCACCACTTCCTGGCGGGAGGGCCACAGACACGCAGTATTTT. This chain joins TRBV18 and TRBJ2-3; 9 bases match TRBD2. The CDR3 is made up of 17 amino acids. Germline CDR1 and CDR2: KGHSH and LQKENI.